This TCR beta chain came from a study of shared clonotypes between healthy human individuals. An even split of each subset's genomic DNA across several immunoSEQ plates was performed. Replicate PCRs for sorted subsets used 200 ng DNA; this equaled tens of thousands of T cell genomes. Measured with immunoSEQ multiplex PCR; TCRdb has only the in-frame clones, and not every one. The table includes about 980,000 clones, approximately 80% detected once. Ten or more counts support this clone. What it recognizes is unknown. Study-level points and caveats: The diversity represented, both genetic and in exposure history, was limited by few donors. In general, naive subsets displayed greater estimated richness than memory subsets did.

CDR3 size: 16 residues. The V end lost 4 bases, the J end lost 5 bases, and 16 bases lay between the germline ends. CDR1 and CDR2 (germline): SGHRS, YFSETQ. This clonotype originated in a man younger than 35 in good health. The rearrangement uses TRBV5-1 and TRBJ1-6; weak D call: TRBD1 (6 bases). What was sequenced was memory CD4+ T cells sorted from blood. Subset of the sample: CD45RA-negative fraction. CDR3 sequence reads: CASSPAGVRNNSPLHF. The CDR3 DNA reads as TGCGCCAGCAGCCCTGCAGGGGTCCGCAATAATTCACCCCTCCACTTT.